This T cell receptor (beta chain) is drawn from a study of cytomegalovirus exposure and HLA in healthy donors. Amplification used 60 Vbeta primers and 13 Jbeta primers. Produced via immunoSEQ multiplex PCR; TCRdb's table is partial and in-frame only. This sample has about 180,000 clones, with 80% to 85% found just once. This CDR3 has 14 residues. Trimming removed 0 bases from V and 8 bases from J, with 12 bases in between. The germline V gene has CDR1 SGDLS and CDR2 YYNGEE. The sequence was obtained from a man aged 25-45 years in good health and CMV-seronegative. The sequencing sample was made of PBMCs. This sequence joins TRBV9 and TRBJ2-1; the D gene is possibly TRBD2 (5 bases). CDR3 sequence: CASSVVEAYDEQFF. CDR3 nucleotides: TGTGCCAGCAGCGTAGTGGAGGCGTACGATGAGCAGTTCTTC.